These 21 T cell receptor beta chains share one sample of origin, sequenced in a study of regulatory T cells in long-lasting Graves disease. Time point described: persistent/refractory GD, antithyroid drugs over 5 years with positive TRAb. PBMC-extracted RNA yielded the TCR library. The TCR beta library used iRepertoire HTBI primers with Arm-PCR amplification of CDR3. TCRdb re-called the multiplex PCR reads with MiXCR, one entry per CDR3 protein. In the table there are around 500,000 distinct CDR3 sequences, around 20% of which are singletons. The specimen was peripheral blood mononuclear cells (PBMCs), collected when the disease was refractory, from a patient treated with antithyroid drugs. Receptors originate from a female donor with Graves disease.

This clonotype has only a few counts. V gene TRBV20-1 combines with J gene TRBJ2-7; 8 nucleotides match TRBD1. J was trimmed by 3 bases and V by 5 bases; bases with no gene match: 6. Germline V lookup: CDR1 DFQATT, CDR2 SNEGSKA (reference sequence). This CDR3 spans 13 amino acids. The CDR3 DNA is TGCAGTGCTGCGGGACAGGAAGTCTACGAGCAGTACTTC. Protein sequence: CSAAGQEVYEQYF.

On this clonotype itself: This may be a read error, as it is one base from a much larger clone. The missing conserved phenylalanine or tryptophan at the end of this CDR3 makes a read error likely. The V gene is TRBV6-2 or TRBV6-3, the J gene TRBJ2-7; 8 positions match TRBD1. The length of the CDR3 is 14 residues. V lost 5 bases, J lost 1 base, and 4 bases stayed unmatched. CDR1 is MNHEY and CDR2 is SVGEGT in the germline V gene. CDR3 sequence reads: CASSVRTGSYEQYS. Here the CDR3 DNA reads TGTGCCAGCAGTGTTCGGACAGGGTCCTACGAGCAGTACTCC.

This clonotype was counted ten times or more. V and J are TRBV28 and TRBJ2-7; 11 bases are a match to TRBD2. J was trimmed by 9 bases and V by 6 bases; bases with no gene match: 19. The CDR3 is made up of 17 amino acids. The germline V gene encodes CDR1 MDHEN and CDR2 SYDVKM. CDR3 sequence reads: CASRPPGTSGPLRAQYF. The CDR3 DNA is TGTGCCAGCAGGCCCCCCGGGACTAGCGGACCCCTACGAGCGCAGTACTTC. The variable domain in full, completed from reference TRBV28 and TRBJ2-7, reads DVKVTQSSRYLVKRTGEKVFLECVQDMDHENMFWYRQDPGLGLRLIYFSYDVKMKEKGDIPEGYSVSREKKERFSLILESASTNQTSMYLCASRPPGTSGPLRAQYFGPGTRLTVT.

At least ten counts were recorded for this clonotype. This rearrangement joins TRBV12-3 or TRBV12-4 to TRBJ2-2; TRBD2 is a possible D gene (5 bases). V shed 7 bases and J shed 1 base, with 16 bases lying between them. The CDR3 extends over 16 amino acids. The DNA of the CDR3 is TGTGCCAGCACCTATAGCGCTACGCAGAACACCGGGGAGCTGTTTTTT. Residues: CASTYSATQNTGELFF.

This clonotype was seen ten or more times. The chain is built from TRBV6-5 and TRBJ2-6; D is unresolved. The CDR3 is 16 amino acids. V dropped 0 bases and J dropped 2 bases, with 8 bases sitting between them. The germline V gene encodes CDR1 MNHEY and CDR2 SVGAGI. CDR3 coding DNA: TGTGCCAGCAGTTACTCGACGTGGGCTGGGGCCAACGTCCTGACTTTC. This translates into CASSYSTWAGANVLTF.

This clonotype was detected many times. The chain is built from TRBV6-1 and TRBJ1-1, with 8 bases matching TRBD1. V shed 6 bases, J shed 6 bases, and the junction held 9 bases outside the gene matches. This CDR3 comprises 14 residues. From germline, CDR1 is MNHNS and CDR2 SASEGT. The CDR3 is CASSSGTGLSEAFF. DNA for the CDR3: TGTGCCAGCAGCTCCGGGACAGGACTTTCTGAAGCTTTCTTT.

The V gene is TRBV12-3 or TRBV12-4, the J gene TRBJ2-4; D is perhaps TRBD1 (6 bases). V dropped 7 bases and J dropped 7 bases, with 14 bases sitting between them. This CDR3 has 13 amino acids. CDR3 nucleotide sequence: TGTGCCAGCAACTCAGGGGTCCCCAACATTCAGTACTTC. It encodes CASNSGVPNIQYF.

This clonotype has a count of ten or more. This chain connects TRBV28 to TRBJ1-5; D uncertain. Between the trimmed V and J ends, which lost 4 bases and 6 bases, there was a span of 13 bases. The CDR3 length is 14 residues. Germline V gene data show CDR1 as MDHEN and CDR2 as SYDVKM. The CDR3 reads CASSSGGISQPQHF. CDR3 bases: TGTGCCAGCAGTTCCGGAGGGATCTCTCAGCCCCAGCATTTT.

This sequence joins TRBV2 and TRBJ1-1; unclear D gene. Deletions cut 5 bases from V and 13 bases from J, with 20 bases between. CDR3 length: 13 residues. Germline CDR1 SNHLY, CDR2 FYNNEI. This CDR3 reads CASSRRWGTPGFF. DNA for the CDR3: TGTGCCAGCAGTCGAAGGTGGGGTACCCCCGGTTTCTTT.

Only a few counts were recorded for this clonotype. The chain couples TRBV18 to TRBJ1-6; the D gene is possibly TRBD1 (5 bases). The CDR3 is made up of 14 amino acids. V lost 3 bases to trimming and J lost 13 bases, with 16 bases between them. From germline, CDR1 is KGHSH and CDR2 LQKENI. The chain's CDR3 is CASSPLPKGAPLHF. The CDR3 nucleotides read TGTGCCAGCTCACCTCTTCCTAAAGGGGCCCCCCTCCACTTT. The whole variable domain, filled in from reference TRBV18 and TRBJ1-6, reads NAGVMQNPRHLVRRRGQEARLRCSPMKGHSHVYWYRQLPEEGLKFMVYLQKENIIDESGMPKERFSAEFPKEGPSILRIQQVVRGDSAAYFCASSPLPKGAPLHFGNGTRLTVT.

This clonotype was recorded many times. The V and J genes are TRBV2 and TRBJ1-1; TRBD1 might be the D (6 bases). The CDR3 is 14 residues long. V lost 6 bases, J lost 5 bases, and 16 bases lay in between. From germline, CDR1 is SNHLY and CDR2 FYNNEI. CDR3 coding DNA: TGTGCCAGCAGCATATATCAGGGGAGGACTGAAGCTTTCTTT. This encodes CASSIYQGRTEAFF. Supplemented by reference TRBV2 and TRBJ1-1, the full variable domain reads EPEVTQTPSHQVTQMGQEVILRCVPISNHLYFYWYRQILGQKVEFLVSFYNNEISEKSEIFDDQFSVERPDGSNFTLKIRSTKLEDSAMYFCASSIYQGRTEAFFGQGTRLTVV.

V is TRBV7-8 and J is TRBJ2-7, with TRBD1 matching 7 bases. The CDR3 is 14 amino acids. V shed 2 bases, J shed 3 bases, and the junction held 4 bases outside the gene matches. Per germline, CDR1 SGHVS and CDR2 FQNEAQ. CDR3 bases: TGTGCCAGCAGCTTAATCCGGGACAGCTACGAGCAGTACTTC. It encodes CASSLIRDSYEQYF. The full variable domain, in which reference TRBV7-8 and TRBJ2-7 provide the parts outside the CDR3, is GAGVSQSPRYKVAKRGQDVALRCDPISGHVSLFWYQQALGQGPEFLTYFQNEAQLDKSGLPSDRFFAERPEGSVSTLKIQRTQQEDSAVYLCASSLIRDSYEQYFGPGTRLTVT.

This clonotype has only a few counts. This rearrangement joins TRBV28 to TRBJ2-7, with D tentatively TRBD2 (6 bases). The V gene's germline CDR1 is MDHEN and CDR2 SYDVKM. V was trimmed by 7 bases and J by 3 bases, leaving 19 bases between them. The CDR3 totals 15 residues. CDR3 residues: CASTLVPRGNYEQYF. CDR3 DNA: TGTGCCAGCACCCTCGTCCCCCGCGGGAACTACGAGCAGTACTTC.

In this sample, this clonotype turned up a few times. The chain links TRBV5-1 to TRBJ2-2, with 9 bases fitting TRBD2. CDR1 is SGHRS, CDR2 YFSETQ, per germline. The CDR3 is 15 residues long. After removal of 1 base from V and 9 bases from J, the junction contained 7 bases not matched to a gene. The CDR3 DNA sequence: TGCGCCAGCAGCTTGTCTGCGGGAGGGCCGAGGGAGCTGTTTTTT. Protein product: CASSLSAGGPRELFF.

This clonotype was picked up many times. The genes are TRBV3-1 and TRBJ1-2, with 10 bases fitting TRBD1. There are 16 residues in the CDR3. Germline V gene lookup returns CDR1 LGHDT and CDR2 YNNKEL (reference sequence). The V gene end was trimmed by 3 bases and the J gene end by 6 bases; junction bases not matched to a gene: 10. The CDR3 here is CASSQTGTGARNGYTF. The CDR3 bases are TGTGCCAGCAGCCAGACCGGGACAGGGGCTCGGAATGGCTACACCTTC.

A note on this clonotype: This may stem from a read error, because a much larger clone lies one nucleotide away. CDR3 amino acids: CASSPVSGRRGEQFF. CDR3 in DNA: TGTGCCAGCAGCCCGGTAAGCGGGAGAAGGGGTGAGCAGTTCTTC. The chain uses TRBV11-2 and TRBJ2-1, with 8 positions matching TRBD2. From germline, CDR1 is SGHAT and CDR2 FQNNGV. The length of the CDR3 is 15 residues. V lost 5 bases and J lost 9; bases outside the gene matches: 12.

The V gene is TRBV20-1, the J gene TRBJ1-5; D possibly corresponds to TRBD1 (6 bases). The CDR3 has 14 residues. Germline CDR1 DFQATT, CDR2 SNEGSKA (reference sequence). With 3 bases removed from V and 5 bases from J, the gap between germline ends came to 14 bases. CDR3 in amino acids: CSARALGGHQPQHF. The CDR3 region has the DNA TGCAGTGCTAGGGCCTTAGGGGGACATCAGCCCCAGCATTTT.

This clonotype has at least ten counts. V is TRBV11-3 and J is TRBJ2-2; possibly TRBD1 for D (6 bases). The germline CDR1 and CDR2 sequences are SGHNT and YENEEA. Trimming removed 1 base from V and 3 bases from J, with 15 bases in between. The CDR3 loop spans 17 amino acids. The CDR3 spells CASSLGSGTGYTGELFF. The CDR3 DNA reads TGTGCCAGCAGCTTAGGATCGGGAACAGGGTACACCGGGGAGCTGTTTTTT.

This clonotype was seen only a few times. The V gene is TRBV7-9, the J gene TRBJ2-2, with TRBD2 matching over 8 bases. The CDR3 has 16 amino acids. After removal of 5 bases from V and 4 bases from J, the junction contained 9 bases not matched to a gene. The V gene's germline CDR1 is SEHNR and CDR2 FQNEAQ (reference sequence). This CDR3 is CASSPSGGTGTGELFF. CDR3 bases: TGTGCCAGCAGCCCGTCGGGGGGGACGGGCACCGGGGAGCTGTTTTTT.

This clonotype was recorded many times. The chain combines TRBV5-1 with TRBJ1-2; D unclear. This CDR3 comprises 14 residues. Germline V gene data show CDR1 as SGHRS and CDR2 as YFSETQ. Trimming stripped 7 bases from V and 5 bases from J, with 18 bases between. In DNA form, the CDR3 reads TGCGCCAGCGGACGGACGGACGAATGGTATGGCTACACCTTC. Translation: CASGRTDEWYGYTF.

Many counts were recorded for this clonotype. This chain links TRBV6-5 with TRBJ1-1; 7 nucleotides align to TRBD1. V was clipped by 2 bases and J by 7 bases; unmatched bases: 4. The CDR3 runs 13 residues. Germline-derived CDR1 and CDR2 are MNHEY and SVGAGI. Written as DNA, the CDR3 is TGTGCCAGCAGTTACCCTTACAGGGGTGAAGCTTTCTTT. Amino acids: CASSYPYRGEAFF.